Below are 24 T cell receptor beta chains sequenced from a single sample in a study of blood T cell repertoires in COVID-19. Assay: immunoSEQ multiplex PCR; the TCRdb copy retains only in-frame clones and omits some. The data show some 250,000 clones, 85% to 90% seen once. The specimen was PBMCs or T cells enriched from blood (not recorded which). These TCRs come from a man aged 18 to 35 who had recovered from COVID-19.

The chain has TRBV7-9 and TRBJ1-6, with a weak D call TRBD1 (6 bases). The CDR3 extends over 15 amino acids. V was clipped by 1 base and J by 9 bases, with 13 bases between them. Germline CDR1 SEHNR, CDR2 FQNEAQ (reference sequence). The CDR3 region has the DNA TGTGCCAGCAGCTTAGTATCGGGGGGCTTTTCACCCCTCCACTTT. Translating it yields CASSLVSGGFSPLHF.

The CDR3, as DNA: TGTGCCAGCAGTTCAGGGGCCCGCGAGCAGTACTTC. Protein: CASSSGAREQYF. The V and J genes are TRBV2 and TRBJ2-7; possibly TRBD1 for D (6 bases). The V end lost 5 bases, the J end lost 6 bases, and 11 bases lay between the germline ends. This CDR3 has 12 amino acids. Per germline, CDR1 SNHLY and CDR2 FYNNEI.

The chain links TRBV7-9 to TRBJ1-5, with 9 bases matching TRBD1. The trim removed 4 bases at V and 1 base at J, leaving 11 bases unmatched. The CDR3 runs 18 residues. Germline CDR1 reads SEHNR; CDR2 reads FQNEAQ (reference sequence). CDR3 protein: CASSSWTGVDRSNQPQHF. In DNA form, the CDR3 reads TGTGCCAGCAGCTCCTGGACAGGGGTCGATAGAAGCAATCAGCCCCAGCATTTT.

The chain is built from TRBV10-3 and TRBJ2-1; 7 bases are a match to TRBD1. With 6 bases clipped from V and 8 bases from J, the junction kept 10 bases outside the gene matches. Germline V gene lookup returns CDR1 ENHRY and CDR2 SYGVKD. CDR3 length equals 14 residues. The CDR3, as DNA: TGTGCCATCAGGGCTGGGACAGCTTCGGATGAGCAGTTCTTC. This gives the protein CAIRAGTASDEQFF.

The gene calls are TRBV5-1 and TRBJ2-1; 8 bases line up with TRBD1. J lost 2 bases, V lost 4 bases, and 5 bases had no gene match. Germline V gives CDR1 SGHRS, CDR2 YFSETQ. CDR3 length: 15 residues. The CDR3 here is CASSLQTGAYNEQFF. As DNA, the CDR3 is TGCGCCAGCAGCCTCCAGACAGGGGCCTACAATGAGCAGTTCTTC.

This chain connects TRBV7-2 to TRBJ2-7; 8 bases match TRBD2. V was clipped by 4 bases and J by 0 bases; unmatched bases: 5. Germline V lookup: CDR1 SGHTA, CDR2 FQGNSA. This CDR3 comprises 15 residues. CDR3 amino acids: CASSYTSGSSYEQYF. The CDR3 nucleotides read TGTGCCAGCAGCTACACTAGCGGATCCTCCTACGAGCAGTACTTC.

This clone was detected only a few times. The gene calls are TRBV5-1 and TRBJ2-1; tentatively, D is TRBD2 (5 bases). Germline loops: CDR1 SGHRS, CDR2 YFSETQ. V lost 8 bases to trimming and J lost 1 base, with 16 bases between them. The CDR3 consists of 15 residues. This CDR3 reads CASTDGIGSYNEQFF. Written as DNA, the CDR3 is TGCGCCAGTACCGACGGGATCGGTTCCTACAATGAGCAGTTCTTC.

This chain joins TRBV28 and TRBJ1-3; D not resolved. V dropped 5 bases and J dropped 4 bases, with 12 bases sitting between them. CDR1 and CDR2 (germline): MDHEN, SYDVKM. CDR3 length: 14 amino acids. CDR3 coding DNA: TGTGCCAGCAGTCCGTCGGGATCCGGAAACACCATATATTTT. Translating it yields CASSPSGSGNTIYF. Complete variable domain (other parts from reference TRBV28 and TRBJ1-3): DVKVTQSSRYLVKRTGEKVFLECVQDMDHENMFWYRQDPGLGLRLIYFSYDVKMKEKGDIPEGYSVSREKKERFSLILESASTNQTSMYLCASSPSGSGNTIYFGEGSWLTVV.

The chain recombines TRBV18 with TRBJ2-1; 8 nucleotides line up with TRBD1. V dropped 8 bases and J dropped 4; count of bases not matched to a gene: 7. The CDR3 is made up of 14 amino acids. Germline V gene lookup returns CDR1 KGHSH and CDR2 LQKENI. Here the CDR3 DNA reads TGTGCCAGCAGGGGGACAGGTGGATACAATGAGCAGTTCTTC. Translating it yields CASRGTGGYNEQFF. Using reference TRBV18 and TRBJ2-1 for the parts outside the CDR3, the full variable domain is NAGVMQNPRHLVRRRGQEARLRCSPMKGHSHVYWYRQLPEEGLKFMVYLQKENIIDESGMPKERFSAEFPKEGPSILRIQQVVRGDSAAYFCASRGTGGYNEQFFGPGTRLTVL.

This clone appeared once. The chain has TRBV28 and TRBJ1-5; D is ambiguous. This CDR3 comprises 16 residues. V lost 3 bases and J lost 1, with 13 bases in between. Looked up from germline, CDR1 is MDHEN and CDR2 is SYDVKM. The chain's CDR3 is CASSFLTPRSNQPQHF. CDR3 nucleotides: TGTGCCAGCAGTTTCCTCACCCCGAGGAGCAATCAGCCCCAGCATTTT.

The CDR3 region is CAGASGQETQYF. DNA for the CDR3: TGTGCTGGGGCTAGCGGCCAAGAGACCCAGTACTTC. The chain uses TRBV7-9 and TRBJ2-5, with TRBD2 matching 7 bases. This CDR3 is built from 12 residues. Germline assignment: CDR1 SEHNR and CDR2 FQNEAQ (reference sequence).

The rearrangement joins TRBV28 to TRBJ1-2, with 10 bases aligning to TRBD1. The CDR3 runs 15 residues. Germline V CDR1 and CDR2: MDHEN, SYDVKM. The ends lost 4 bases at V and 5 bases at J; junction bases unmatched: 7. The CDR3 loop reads CASSSGTGALYGYTF. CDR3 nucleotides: TGTGCCAGCAGTTCCGGGACAGGGGCTTTGTATGGCTACACCTTC.

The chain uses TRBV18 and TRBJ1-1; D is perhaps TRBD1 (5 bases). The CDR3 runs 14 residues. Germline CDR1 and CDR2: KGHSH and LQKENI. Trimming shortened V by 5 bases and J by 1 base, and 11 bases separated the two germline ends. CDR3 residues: CASSSGGGNTEAFF. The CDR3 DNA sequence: TGTGCCAGCTCATCCGGGGGGGGGAACACTGAAGCTTTCTTT.

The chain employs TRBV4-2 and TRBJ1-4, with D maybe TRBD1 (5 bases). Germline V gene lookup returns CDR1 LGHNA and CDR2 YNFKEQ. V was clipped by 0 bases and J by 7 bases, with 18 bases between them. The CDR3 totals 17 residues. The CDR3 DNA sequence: TGTGCCAGCAGCCAAGAAGGGGCAGGGATGAATGGTGAAAAACTGTTTTTT. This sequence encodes CASSQEGAGMNGEKLFF.

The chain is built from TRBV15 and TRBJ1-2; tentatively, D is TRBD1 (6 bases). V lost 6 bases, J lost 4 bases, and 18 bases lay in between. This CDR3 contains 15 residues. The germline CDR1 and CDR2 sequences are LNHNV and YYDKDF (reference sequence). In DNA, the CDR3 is TGTGCCACCAGGAGTATCGGGACAACGCCCTATGGCTACACCTTC. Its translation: CATRSIGTTPYGYTF.

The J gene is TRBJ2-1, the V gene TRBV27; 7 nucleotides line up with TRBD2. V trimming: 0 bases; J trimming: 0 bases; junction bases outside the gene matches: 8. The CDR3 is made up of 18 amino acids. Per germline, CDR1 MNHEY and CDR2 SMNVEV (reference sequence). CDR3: CASSLSTSAISSYNEQFF. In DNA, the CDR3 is TGTGCCAGCAGTTTATCTACTAGCGCCATTAGCTCCTACAATGAGCAGTTCTTC.

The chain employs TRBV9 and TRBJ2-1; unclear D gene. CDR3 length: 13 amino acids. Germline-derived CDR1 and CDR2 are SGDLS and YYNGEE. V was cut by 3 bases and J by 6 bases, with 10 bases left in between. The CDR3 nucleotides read TGTGCCAGCAGCGCAAGCCGCGGCAATGAGCAGTTCTTC. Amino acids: CASSASRGNEQFF.

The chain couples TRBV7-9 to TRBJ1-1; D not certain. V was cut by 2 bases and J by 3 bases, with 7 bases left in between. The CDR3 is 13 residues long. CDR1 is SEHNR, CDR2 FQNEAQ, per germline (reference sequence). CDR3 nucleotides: TGTGCCAGCAGCTTATTTACTGACACTGAAGCTTTCTTT. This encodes CASSLFTDTEAFF.

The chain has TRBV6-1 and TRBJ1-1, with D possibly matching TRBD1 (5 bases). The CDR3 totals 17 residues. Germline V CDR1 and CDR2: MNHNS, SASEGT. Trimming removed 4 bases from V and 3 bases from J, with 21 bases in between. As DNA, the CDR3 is TGTGCCAGCAGTGGGGGGGGGTCGATCAGATGGGACACTGAAGCTTTCTTT. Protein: CASSGGGSIRWDTEAFF.

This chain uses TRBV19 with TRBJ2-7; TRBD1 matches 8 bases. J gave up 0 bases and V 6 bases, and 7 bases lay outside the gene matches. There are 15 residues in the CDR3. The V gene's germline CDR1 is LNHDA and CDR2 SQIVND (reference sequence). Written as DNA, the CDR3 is TGTGCCAGTAGGATCAGGGGGCCCAGCTCCTACGAGCAGTACTTC. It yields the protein CASRIRGPSSYEQYF.

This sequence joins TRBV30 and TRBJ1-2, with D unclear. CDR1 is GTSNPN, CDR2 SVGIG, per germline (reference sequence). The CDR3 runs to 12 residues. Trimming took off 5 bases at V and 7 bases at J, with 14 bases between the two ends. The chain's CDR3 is CAWGRYASGYTF. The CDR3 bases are TGTGCCTGGGGTAGATATGCGTCTGGCTACACCTTC.

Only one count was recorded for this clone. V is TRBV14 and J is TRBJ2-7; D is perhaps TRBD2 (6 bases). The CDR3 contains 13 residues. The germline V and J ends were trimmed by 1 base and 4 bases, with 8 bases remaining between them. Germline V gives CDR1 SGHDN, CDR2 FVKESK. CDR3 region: CASSQGRGYEQYF. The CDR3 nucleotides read TGTGCCAGCAGCCAAGGTCGGGGGTACGAGCAGTACTTC.

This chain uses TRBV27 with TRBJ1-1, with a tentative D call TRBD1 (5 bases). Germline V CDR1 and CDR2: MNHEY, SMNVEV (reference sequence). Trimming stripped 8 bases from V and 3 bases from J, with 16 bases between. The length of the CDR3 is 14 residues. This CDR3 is CASGVTGDYTEAFF. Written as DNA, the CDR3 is TGTGCCAGCGGTGTTACAGGAGACTACACTGAAGCTTTCTTT.

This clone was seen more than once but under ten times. DNA for the CDR3: TGCGCCAGCAGCCCCCTACTAGCGGGGGGGGGTAATGAGCAGTTCTTC. Translated, it gives CASSPLLAGGGNEQFF. The gene calls are TRBV5-1 and TRBJ2-1; 13 bases agree with TRBD2. The CDR3 loop spans 16 amino acids. Germline V gene lookup returns CDR1 SGHRS and CDR2 YFSETQ. The trim removed 4 bases at V and 7 bases at J, leaving 8 bases unmatched. The full variable domain, its missing parts supplied by reference TRBV5-1 and TRBJ2-1, is KAGVTQTPRYLIKTRGQQVTLSCSPISGHRSVSWYQQTPGQGLQFLFEYFSETQRNKGNFPGRFSGRQFSNSRSEMNVSTLELGDSALYLCASSPLLAGGGNEQFFGPGTRLTVL.